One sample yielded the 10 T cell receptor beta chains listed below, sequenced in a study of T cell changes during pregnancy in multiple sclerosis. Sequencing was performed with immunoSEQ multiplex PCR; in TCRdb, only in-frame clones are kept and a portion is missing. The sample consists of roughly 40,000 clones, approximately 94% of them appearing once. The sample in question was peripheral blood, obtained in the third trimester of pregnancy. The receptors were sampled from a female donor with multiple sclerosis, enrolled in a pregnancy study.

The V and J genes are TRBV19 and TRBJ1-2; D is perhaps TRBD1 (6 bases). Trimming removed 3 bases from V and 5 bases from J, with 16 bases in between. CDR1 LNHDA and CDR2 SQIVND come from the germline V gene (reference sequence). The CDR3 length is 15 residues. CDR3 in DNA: TGTGCCAGTAGTATCGACAGGCTCAGTCCTTATGGCTACACCTTC. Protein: CASSIDRLSPYGYTF.

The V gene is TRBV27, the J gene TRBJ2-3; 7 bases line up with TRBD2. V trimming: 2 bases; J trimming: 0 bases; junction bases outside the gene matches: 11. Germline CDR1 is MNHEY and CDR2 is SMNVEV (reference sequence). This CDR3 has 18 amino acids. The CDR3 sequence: CASSLGGFSGPSTDTQYF. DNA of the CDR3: TGTGCCAGCAGTTTAGGAGGATTTAGCGGGCCCAGCACAGATACGCAGTATTTT.

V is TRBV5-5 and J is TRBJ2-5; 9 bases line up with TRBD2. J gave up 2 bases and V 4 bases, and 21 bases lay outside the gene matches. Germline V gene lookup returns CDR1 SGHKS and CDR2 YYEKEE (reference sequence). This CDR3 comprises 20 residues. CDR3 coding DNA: TGTGCCAGCAGCCGTGTTGCGGGGGGGTACAGACTGGGGGGACAAGAGACCCAGTACTTC. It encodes CASSRVAGGYRLGGQETQYF.

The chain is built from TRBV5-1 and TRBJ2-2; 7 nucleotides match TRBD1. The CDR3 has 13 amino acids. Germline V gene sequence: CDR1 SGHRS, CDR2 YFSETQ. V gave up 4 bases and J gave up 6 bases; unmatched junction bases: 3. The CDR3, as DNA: TGCGCCAGCAGCATCGACAGGGCCGGGGAGCTGTTTTTT. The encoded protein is CASSIDRAGELFF.

The CDR3 coding sequence is TGTGCCAGCAGCCAAGCAGCGGGAGGGAGTGGAAACACCATATATTTT. Protein: CASSQAAGGSGNTIYF. The rearrangement links TRBV9 to TRBJ1-3; no firm D call. This CDR3 has 16 amino acids. The V gene lost 4 bases and the J gene lost 3 bases, with 17 bases spanning the gap. Germline lookup yields CDR1 SGDLS and CDR2 YYNGEE.

In DNA form, the CDR3 reads TGTGCTAGTGGTCCCGGCCTCCGGAGTAGCAATCAGCCCCAGCATTTT. Translated, it gives CASGPGLRSSNQPQHF. The chain joins TRBV12-5 to TRBJ1-5; D remains unclear. The CDR3 runs to 16 residues. Germline CDR1 LGHNT, CDR2 FRNRAP. Deletions cut 5 bases from V and 0 bases from J, with 14 bases between.

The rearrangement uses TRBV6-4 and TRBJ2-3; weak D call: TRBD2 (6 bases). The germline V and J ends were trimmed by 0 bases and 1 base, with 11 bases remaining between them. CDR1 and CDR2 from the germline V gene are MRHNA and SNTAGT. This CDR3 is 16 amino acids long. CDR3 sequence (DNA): TGTGCCAGCAGTGACTCTAGCGGAAGAGGCACAGATACGCAGTATTTT. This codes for CASSDSSGRGTDTQYF.

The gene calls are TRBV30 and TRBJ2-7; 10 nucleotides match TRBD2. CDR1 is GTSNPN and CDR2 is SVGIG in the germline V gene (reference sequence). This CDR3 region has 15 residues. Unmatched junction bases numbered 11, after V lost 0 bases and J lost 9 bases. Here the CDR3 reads CAWSVSASGSTGQYF. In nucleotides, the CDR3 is TGTGCCTGGAGTGTGTCGGCTAGCGGGAGCACCGGGCAGTACTTC. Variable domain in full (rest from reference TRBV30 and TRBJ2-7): SQTIHQWPATLVQPVGSPLSLECTVEGTSNPNLYWYRQAAGRGLQLLFYSVGIGQISSEVPQNLSASRPQDRQFILSSKKLLLSDSGFYLCAWSVSASGSTGQYFGPGTRLTVT.

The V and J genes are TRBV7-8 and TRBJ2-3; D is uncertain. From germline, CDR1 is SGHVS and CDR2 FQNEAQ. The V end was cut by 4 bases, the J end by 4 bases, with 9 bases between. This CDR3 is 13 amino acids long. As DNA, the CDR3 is TGTGCCAGCAGCTCCCGGGTTGCAGATACGCAGTATTTT. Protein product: CASSSRVADTQYF.

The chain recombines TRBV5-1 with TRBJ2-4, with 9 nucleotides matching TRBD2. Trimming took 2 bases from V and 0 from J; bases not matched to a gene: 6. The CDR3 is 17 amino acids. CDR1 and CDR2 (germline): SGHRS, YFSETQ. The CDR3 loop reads CASSLVAGVVAKNIQYF. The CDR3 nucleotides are TGCGCCAGCAGCTTAGTAGCGGGGGTCGTAGCCAAAAACATTCAGTACTTC.